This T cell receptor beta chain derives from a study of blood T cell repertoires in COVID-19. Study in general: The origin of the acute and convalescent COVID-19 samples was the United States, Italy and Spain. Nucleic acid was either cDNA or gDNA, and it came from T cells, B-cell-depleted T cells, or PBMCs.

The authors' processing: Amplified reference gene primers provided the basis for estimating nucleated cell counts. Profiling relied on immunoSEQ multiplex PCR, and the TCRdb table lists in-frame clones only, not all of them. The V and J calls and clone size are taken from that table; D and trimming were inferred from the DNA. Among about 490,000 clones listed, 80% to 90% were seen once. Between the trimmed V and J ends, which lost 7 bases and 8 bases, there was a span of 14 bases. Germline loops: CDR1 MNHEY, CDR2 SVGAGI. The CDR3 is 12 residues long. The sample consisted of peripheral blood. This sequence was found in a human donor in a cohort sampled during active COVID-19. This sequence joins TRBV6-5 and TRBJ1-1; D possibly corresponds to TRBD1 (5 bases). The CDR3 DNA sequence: TGTGCCAGCACCCGGGGGGGGGTAGAAGCTTTCTTT. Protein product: CASTRGGVEAFF.